This TCR beta chain was identified during a study of blood T cell repertoires in COVID-19. Trimming left V 3 bases short and J 3 bases short, with 8 bases between. The CDR3 consists of 13 residues. Original processing methods: Reference gene primer amplification gave estimated nucleated cell counts. Here immunoSEQ multiplex PCR was the method, and the copy in TCRdb shows in-frame clones only, minus some. D and trimming were read from the DNA, whereas the V and J calls and clone size are those reported in that table. The sample lists more than 85,000 clones, approximately 88% occurring once. The rearrangement uses TRBV12-3 or TRBV12-4 and TRBJ2-5, with D maybe TRBD1 (5 bases). The sequence came from a woman in her sixties with acute or convalescent COVID-19. Sequencing input: peripheral blood. CDR3 sequence: CASSLGQKETQYF. The DNA for the CDR3 is TGTGCCAGCAGTTTGGGGCAGAAAGAGACCCAGTACTTC.